This T cell receptor beta chain is from a study of Ad26.COV2.S vaccination and SARS-CoV-2 variants. Trimming shortened V by 6 bases and J by 12 bases, and 8 bases separated the two germline ends. Germline assignment: CDR1 MNHEY and CDR2 SVGAGI. The CDR3 consists of 10 residues. TCRdb's table, derived via immunoSEQ multiplex PCR, lists solely in-frame clones and lacks some. The sample has about 500,000 clones, about 88% seen once. This clone was seen a single time. Treatment defined: roughly 18 received Ad26.COV2.S at low or high dose, single or two shots; a few received placebo; per-sample allocation not given. Sampling occurred on day 63 after the first vaccine or placebo injection.

The V call is TRBV6-5, the J call TRBJ2-2; tentative D call: TRBD1 (6 bases). This receptor was taken from a person between 18 and 65 years old who received the Ad26.COV2.S COVID-19 vaccine or a placebo. Sequenced material: peripheral blood, taken in a trial of Ad26.COV2.S vaccine versus placebo. The CDR3 reads CASRQGKLFF. The CDR3 DNA reads as TGTGCCAGCAGGCAGGGGAAGCTGTTTTTT.